These 5 T cell receptor beta chains came from one sample sequenced in a study of T-cell memory formation after mild COVID-19. Using its own MiXCR run on the 5' RACE reads, TCRdb lists one record per CDR3 protein. This sample carries more than 400,000 distinct CDR3 sequences, roughly 18% of them seen once, and the ten largest clones take roughly 12%. Sequenced material: PBMCs or a T cell subset sorted from them (not recorded which). The receptors come from an adult woman who had mild COVID-19 (a few samples of this study predate the infection). Cell type and time point are not known.

This chain links TRBV9 with TRBJ2-3, with 8 bases identical to TRBD1. The J segment lost 8 bases and the V segment lost 3 bases, leaving 14 bases of the junction unmatched. The germline V gene has CDR1 SGDLS and CDR2 YYNGEE. The CDR3 is 16 amino acids. The CDR3 is CASSEPRQGTRGTQYF. CDR3 coding DNA: TGTGCCAGCAGCGAGCCCAGACAGGGGACGCGGGGTACGCAGTATTTT.

This clonotype was picked up a small number of times. The gene calls are TRBV11-1 and TRBJ2-7; 7 bases map to TRBD1. Germline CDR1 and CDR2: SGHAT and FQDESV (reference sequence). J lost 5 bases, V lost 6 bases, and 10 bases had no gene match. This CDR3 has 14 amino acids. CDR3 in DNA: TGTGCCAGCAGACCGTACGGACAGGCCGACGAGCAGTACTTC. Translated, it gives CASRPYGQADEQYF.

At least ten counts were recorded for this clonotype. The chain couples TRBV24-1 to TRBJ2-3; D possibly corresponds to TRBD2 (6 bases). V was cut by 2 bases and J by 3 bases, with 11 bases left in between. Germline V CDR1 and CDR2: KGHDR, SFDVKD. The CDR3 totals 15 residues. The CDR3 coding sequence is TGTGCCACCAGTGATTCGGGGGTTAGGACAGATACGCAGTATTTT. This translates into CATSDSGVRTDTQYF.

This chain connects TRBV7-9 to TRBJ2-1; tentative D call: TRBD2 (5 bases). The CDR3 is 15 amino acids. The ends were cut back, 1 base at V and 8 bases at J, with 15 bases in the middle. Germline V lookup: CDR1 SEHNR, CDR2 FQNEAQ (reference sequence). In DNA, the CDR3 is TGTGCCAGCAGCTTAGGGGCGGCGCTAGCCGATGAGCAGTTCTTC. Residues: CASSLGAALADEQFF.

This clonotype was seen repeatedly, ten times or more. The chain employs TRBV29-1 and TRBJ2-1, with 9 bases identical to TRBD2. The CDR3 consists of 12 residues. The germline gives CDR1 SQVTM, CDR2 ANQGSEA. The ends lost 6 bases at V and 4 bases at J; junction bases unmatched: 1. CDR3 sequence (DNA): TGCAGCGTAACTAGCGGGTACAATGAGCAGTTCTTC. Translated, it gives CSVTSGYNEQFF.